This TCR beta chain was recovered during a study of blood T cell repertoires in COVID-19. Repertoires were generated with immunoSEQ multiplex PCR, while TCRdb's copy carries only in-frame clones and drops some. The table includes fewer than 400,000 clones, about 86% detected once. The germline V gene has CDR1 MNHEY and CDR2 SMNVEV (reference sequence). The CDR3 totals 16 residues. The J segment lost 1 base and the V segment lost 4 bases, leaving 5 bases of the junction unmatched. The chain employs TRBV27 and TRBJ1-5; 9 bases fit TRBD1. Sequenced sample: PBMCs or T cells enriched from blood (not recorded which). This clonotype was sampled from a woman in her 50s who had recovered from COVID-19. The CDR3 nucleotides are TGTGCCAGCAGTTCAGAGGGACAGGGAAGCAATCAGCCCCAGCATTTT. Protein: CASSSEGQGSNQPQHF.